This T cell receptor (beta chain) emerged from a study of early T cells in non-severe SARS-CoV-2 infection. Study-wide background: Sequencing of bulk RNA from unsorted whole blood was done, without chain pairing. Points from the study as a whole: Anti-spike CD8 responses were favored in VDJdb matching, and private and CD4 specificities were missed.

This clonotype was detected many times. Its antigen is currently unknown. Attachment of unique molecular identifiers was made to individual cDNA molecules. TCRdb re-analysed the 5' RACE reads in MiXCR, keeping a single row per CDR3 protein. Of some 45,000 distinct CDR3 sequences in the sample, roughly 4% were seen once. Trimming took 5 bases from V and 4 from J; bases not matched to a gene: 7. The length of the CDR3 is 14 residues. Germline loops: CDR1 SGHVS, CDR2 FNYEAQ. The sample comprised whole blood. This chain connects TRBV7-6 to TRBJ1-1; TRBD1 matches 7 bases. The clonotype originates from an adult who was a healthcare worker with PCR-confirmed SARS-CoV-2 infection or an uninfected control (not recorded which). The CDR3 nucleotides are TGTGCCAGCAGCCAGGACCCAGGGGGCACTGAAGCTTTCTTT. It encodes CASSQDPGGTEAFF.